This T cell receptor (beta chain) was retrieved from a study of T cells after somatic rescue of genetic block. This CDR3 comprises 15 residues. Trimming at V came to 2 bases and at J to 9 bases, leaving 8 bases not matched to a gene. The germline gives CDR1 MNHNS, CDR2 SASEGT. The data were produced by immunoSEQ multiplex PCR, yet TCRdb's version contains in-frame clones alone and is incomplete. This table holds some 68,000 clones, roughly 88% found once. Material for sequencing was peripheral blood mononuclear cells (PBMCs). This chain joins TRBV6-1 and TRBJ2-4; 9 positions agree with TRBD2. This clonotype was sampled from a man aged 25 to 40. CDR3 bases: TGTGCCAGCAGTGAAACTGCGGGGGGGCCGATCATTCAGTACTTC. Its translation is CASSETAGGPIIQYF.